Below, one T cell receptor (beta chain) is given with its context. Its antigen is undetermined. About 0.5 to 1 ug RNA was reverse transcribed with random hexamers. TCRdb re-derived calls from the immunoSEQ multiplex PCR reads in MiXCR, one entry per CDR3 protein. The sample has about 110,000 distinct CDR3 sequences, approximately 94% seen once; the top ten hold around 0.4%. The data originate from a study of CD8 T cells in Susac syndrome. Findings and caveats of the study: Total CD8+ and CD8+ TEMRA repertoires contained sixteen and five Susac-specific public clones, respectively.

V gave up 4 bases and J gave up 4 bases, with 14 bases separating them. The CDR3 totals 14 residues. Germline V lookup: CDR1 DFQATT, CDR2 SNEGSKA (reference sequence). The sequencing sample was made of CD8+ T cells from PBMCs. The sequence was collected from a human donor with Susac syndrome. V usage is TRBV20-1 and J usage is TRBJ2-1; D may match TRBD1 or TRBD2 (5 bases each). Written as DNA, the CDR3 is TGCAGTGCTACCGGGACGGACTTTTACAATGAGCAGTTCTTC. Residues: CSATGTDFYNEQFF.